A selection of T cell receptor beta chains follows, all from one sample in a study of T cell changes during pregnancy in multiple sclerosis. The assay was immunoSEQ multiplex PCR, and TCRdb's table has in-frame clones only and misses some. Altogether roughly 97,000 clones are present, approximately 90% being singletons, with the ten largest covering 0.76%. The sequenced sample was peripheral blood, obtained in the second trimester of pregnancy. These receptors were collected from a female donor in good health, enrolled as a control in a pregnancy study. Each CDR3 is given with its conserved first and last residue. A D gene is named only where the DNA matches it firmly. Only some rows state a clone size, as once, few, many or a class for expanded clones.

d_call	clone_size	v_call	j_call	cdr3_aa	cdr3_nt
.	.	TRBV2	TRBJ2-7	CATPPAEGNHEQYF	TGTGCCACACCTCCGGCGGAGGGGAACCACGAGCAGTACTTC
.	once	TRBV19	TRBJ2-7	CASRTGLNSYEQYF	TGTGCCAGTAGAACCGGACTAAACTCCTACGAGCAGTACTTC
TRBD2	.	TRBV2	TRBJ2-3	CASSMTSGGVTDTQYF	TGTGCCAGCAGTATGACTAGCGGGGGAGTCACAGATACGCAGTATTTT
.	.	TRBV11-2	TRBJ2-1	CASSSRYNEQFF	TGTGCCAGCAGCTCCCGTTACAATGAGCAGTTCTTC
TRBD2	.	TRBV6-5	TRBJ2-1	CASSLRTSGYNEQFF	TGTGCCAGCAGTCTTCGGACTAGCGGCTACAATGAGCAGTTCTTC
TRBD2	.	TRBV28	TRBJ2-7	CASSETDGGGLYEQYF	TGTGCCAGCAGCGAAACTGATGGGGGAGGGCTATACGAGCAGTACTTC
TRBD1	.	TRBV7-9	TRBJ2-5	CASSAGTGPQETQYF	TGTGCCAGCAGCGCCGGGACAGGGCCCCAAGAGACCCAGTACTTC
TRBD2	.	TRBV27	TRBJ2-1	CASSLGTSENEQFF	TGTGCCAGCAGTTTAGGGACTAGCGAGAATGAGCAGTTCTTC
TRBD2	once	TRBV28	TRBJ2-3	CASSLLWPSGRTDTQYF	TGTGCCAGCAGTTTGTTATGGCCTAGCGGGAGAACAGATACGCAGTATTTT
TRBD1	once	TRBV5-8	TRBJ2-5	CASSPRDRDETQYF	TGTGCCAGCAGCCCCCGGGACAGGGACGAGACCCAGTACTTC
.	.	TRBV5-1	TRBJ2-3	CASSLGAGFSTDTQYF	TGCGCCAGCAGCTTGGGCGCCGGTTTTAGCACAGATACGCAGTATTTT
.	.	TRBV2	TRBJ1-4	CASRYQGATNEKLFF	TGTGCCAGCAGGTATCAGGGTGCAACTAATGAAAAACTGTTTTTT
.	.	TRBV15	TRBJ2-1	CATTRRRGYNEQFF	TGTGCCACCACCCGACGTAGGGGATACAATGAGCAGTTCTTC
.	once	TRBV5-1	TRBJ1-3	CASSYATAAASGNTIYF	TGCGCCAGCAGCTACGCGACCGCGGCCGCCTCTGGAAACACCATATATTTT
TRBD2	once	TRBV18	TRBJ2-1	CASSPPALAGANEQFF	TGTGCCAGCTCACCCCCCGCCCTAGCGGGGGCCAATGAGCAGTTCTTC
TRBD1	.	TRBV6-5	TRBJ1-6	CASSYFGTDNSPLHF	TGTGCCAGCAGTTACTTCGGGACAGATAATTCACCCCTCCACTTT
.	.	TRBV12-5	TRBJ1-2	CASGLGPPRSTDSTGGYTF	TGTGCTAGTGGTTTGGGACCCCCCAGATCGACGGACTCGACGGGTGGCTACACCTTC
TRBD1	once	TRBV7-2	TRBJ1-6	CASSRNRGNSPLHF	TGTGCCAGCAGCCGTAACAGGGGAAATTCACCCCTCCACTTT
.	.	TRBV4-3	TRBJ2-7	CASSQGLSRGAYEQYF	TGCGCCAGCAGCCAAGGATTATCCAGGGGAGCCTACGAGCAGTACTTC
TRBD1	.	TRBV6-5	TRBJ1-2	CASSYSRGTAYGYTF	TGTGCCAGCAGTTACTCGAGGGGGACAGCGTATGGCTACACCTTC